The 30 T cell receptor beta chains in this list originate from one sample, sequenced in a study of OX40 agonist ivuxolimab in advanced cancers. Sequencing was performed with immunoSEQ multiplex PCR; in TCRdb, only in-frame clones are kept and a portion is missing. Here the sample spans roughly 80,000 clones, about 90% being singletons. Here the sequenced sample was CD4+ or CD8+ T cells sorted from blood, taken in a trial of the OX40 agonist ivuxolimab. These receptors were obtained from an adult with an advanced solid tumor such as melanoma, head and neck, liver or kidney cancer.

J is TRBJ2-1 and V is TRBV18, with 10 nucleotides matching TRBD1. V shed 3 bases, J shed 6 bases, and the junction held 2 bases outside the gene matches. The CDR3 extends over 14 amino acids. Per the germline V gene, CDR1 is KGHSH and CDR2 is LQKENI. The CDR3 loop reads CASSPGQGTNEQFF. The CDR3 DNA reads TGTGCCAGCTCACCGGGACAGGGGACCAATGAGCAGTTCTTC. The whole variable domain, filled in from reference TRBV18 and TRBJ2-1, reads NAGVMQNPRHLVRRRGQEARLRCSPMKGHSHVYWYRQLPEEGLKFMVYLQKENIIDESGMPKERFSAEFPKEGPSILRIQQVVRGDSAAYFCASSPGQGTNEQFFGPGTRLTVL.

This clone was seen a single time. This chain joins TRBV7-8 and TRBJ2-7, with 9 bases matching TRBD2. From germline, CDR1 is SGHVS and CDR2 FQNEAQ. J gave up 2 bases and V 1 base, and 3 bases lay outside the gene matches. There are 15 residues in the CDR3. CDR3: CASSLEAGGPYEQYF. The CDR3 nucleotides read TGTGCCAGCAGCTTAGAGGCGGGAGGGCCCTACGAGCAGTACTTC.

This chain uses TRBV5-1 with TRBJ1-3; D is unclear. V lost 0 bases and J 4 bases, leaving 11 bases between the germline ends. Looked up from germline, CDR1 is SGHRS and CDR2 is YFSETQ. There are 15 residues in the CDR3. This CDR3 is CASSLDQASGNTIYF. DNA for the CDR3: TGCGCCAGCAGCTTGGACCAGGCCTCCGGAAACACCATATATTTT.

The chain uses TRBV7-2 and TRBJ1-5, with D perhaps matching TRBD1 (5 bases). Germline V gene lookup returns CDR1 SGHTA and CDR2 FQGNSA. CDR3 length: 15 amino acids. V lost 3 bases to trimming and J lost 0 bases, with 9 bases between them. CDR3 residues: CASSLQQASNQPQHF. DNA of the CDR3: TGTGCCAGCAGCTTGCAACAGGCTAGCAATCAGCCCCAGCATTTT. Looking up the rest from reference TRBV7-2 and TRBJ1-5 gives the full variable domain: GAGVSQSPSNKVTEKGKDVELRCDPISGHTALYWYRQSLGQGLEFLIYFQGNSAPDKSGLPSDRFSAERTGGSVSTLTIQRTQQEDSAVYLCASSLQQASNQPQHFGDGTRLSIL.

This clone was counted once. This chain uses TRBV30 with TRBJ2-1; 8 bases line up with TRBD1. J gave up 6 bases and V 7 bases, and 8 bases lay outside the gene matches. The CDR3 sequence is 13 residues long. Per the germline V gene, CDR1 is GTSNPN and CDR2 is SVGIG (reference sequence). The CDR3 bases are TGTGCCTCAAAGGGGACAGGAAGCAATGAGCAGTTCTTC. As protein: CASKGTGSNEQFF.

This clone was found once. This chain links TRBV10-1 with TRBJ1-5, with TRBD1 as a possible D gene (6 bases). Germline V gives CDR1 WNHNN, CDR2 SYGVQD (reference sequence). The CDR3 runs 19 residues. V was pared by 4 bases and J by 0 bases, with 22 bases between. CDR3: CASSGGGNWSPYSNQPQHF. CDR3 in DNA: TGCGCCAGCAGTGGAGGGGGGAATTGGTCCCCATATAGCAATCAGCCCCAGCATTTT.

On this clone: Lacking the conserved final phenylalanine or tryptophan, this CDR3 likely reflects a read error. The limits of the CDR3 on the DNA are not certain, so only TCRdb's listed CDR3 is given. This rearrangement joins TRBV2 to TRBJ1-2. The CDR3 spans 11 amino acids, including both terminal residues. Looked up from germline, CDR1 is SNHLY and CDR2 is FYNNEI. CDR3 region: CASSGPGPLMI.

The rearrangement joins TRBV15 to TRBJ1-1; TRBD1 might be the D (5 bases). CDR3 length: 15 residues. Germline V CDR1 and CDR2: LNHNV, YYDKDF (reference sequence). V was trimmed by 3 bases and J by 4 bases, leaving 15 bases between them. This CDR3 reads CATSRGLAGGTEAFF. For the CDR3, the DNA is TGTGCCACCAGCAGGGGTCTTGCTGGGGGCACTGAAGCTTTCTTT.

This sequence joins TRBV9 and TRBJ2-3; TRBD1 or TRBD2 may be the D gene (6 bases each). The CDR3 loop spans 15 amino acids. Trimming shortened V by 7 bases and J by 6 bases, and 21 bases separated the two germline ends. CDR1 and CDR2 (germline): SGDLS, YYNGEE. The CDR3 loop is CASSRGTPRTDTQYF. CDR3 DNA: TGTGCCAGCTCAAGGGGGACTCCCCGAACCGATACGCAGTATTTT.

Written as DNA, the CDR3 is TGTGCCAGCAGCGTAGATAGCGGCAAAAATTCACCCCTCCACTTT. Translation: CASSVDSGKNSPLHF. The chain links TRBV9 to TRBJ1-6; D is ambiguous. Germline CDR1 reads SGDLS; CDR2 reads YYNGEE. The germline V and J ends were trimmed by 0 bases and 7 bases, with 11 bases remaining between them. CDR3 size: 15 residues.

This clone has just one count. The V call is TRBV19, the J call TRBJ2-1; tentatively, D is TRBD2 (5 bases). Germline values: CDR1 LNHDA, CDR2 SQIVND (reference sequence). Deletions cut 2 bases from V and 9 bases from J, with 8 bases between. The length of the CDR3 is 12 residues. For the CDR3, the DNA is TGTGCCAGTAGTATAAGGGAGAGTGAGCAGTTCTTC. Translation: CASSIRESEQFF.

This clone appeared once. The rearrangement joins TRBV28 to TRBJ1-2; 7 nucleotides align to TRBD1. The CDR3 sequence is 13 residues long. The V gene's germline CDR1 is MDHEN and CDR2 SYDVKM. J was trimmed by 4 bases and V by 3 bases; bases with no gene match: 2. The CDR3 DNA follows: TGTGCCAGCAGTTTGGCAGGGGGCTATGGCTACACCTTC. Translating gives CASSLAGGYGYTF.

The chain combines TRBV21-1 with TRBJ2-4. TRBV21-1 is noted as a pseudogene. CDR3 length equals 17 residues. In DNA form, the CDR3 reads TGTGCCAGCAGCAAAGGACGGCCGCCGCCAGCCAAAAACATTCAGTACTTC. Its translation is CASSKGRPPPAKNIQYF.

V is TRBV10-2 and J is TRBJ2-2; 7 bases are shared with TRBD2. In germline, CDR1 is WSHSY, CDR2 SAAADI. This CDR3 region has 15 residues. V was pared by 8 bases and J by 6 bases, with 12 bases of the junction left unmatched. CDR3 sequence reads: CASSRNGRLSGELFF. CDR3 sequence (DNA): TGCGCCAGCTCCCGTAACGGGAGGCTGTCCGGGGAGCTGTTTTTT.

The CDR3 DNA reads as TGTGCCAGTAATGTAGGCGGAACAGATACGCAGTATTTT. It encodes CASNVGGTDTQYF. The chain carries TRBV19 and TRBJ2-3, with unresolved D. The V gene's germline CDR1 is LNHDA and CDR2 SQIVND (reference sequence). V was pared by 7 bases and J by 3 bases, with 11 bases between. CDR3 length: 13 amino acids.

The chain recombines TRBV30 with TRBJ2-5; 9 bases are a match to TRBD2. Germline loops: CDR1 GTSNPN, CDR2 SVGIG (reference sequence). Trimming removed 5 bases from V and 1 base from J; junction bases left unmatched: 5. The CDR3 length is 14 residues. The CDR3 sequence: CAWASSGAQETQYF. The CDR3 DNA sequence: TGTGCCTGGGCTTCTAGCGGGGCCCAAGAGACCCAGTACTTC.

This chain uses TRBV18 with TRBJ2-1, with a tentative D call TRBD1 (6 bases). The germline V and J ends were trimmed by 3 bases and 5 bases, with 14 bases remaining between them. This CDR3 has 15 amino acids. Germline CDR1 is KGHSH and CDR2 is LQKENI. This CDR3 reads CASSPQGIVDNEQFF. Here the CDR3 DNA reads TGTGCCAGCTCACCCCAGGGGATCGTCGACAATGAGCAGTTCTTC.

The chain employs TRBV18 and TRBJ1-2; no firm D call. The V end was cut by 5 bases, the J end by 4 bases, with 11 bases between. The germline gives CDR1 KGHSH, CDR2 LQKENI. CDR3 length equals 13 residues. CDR3 in amino acids: CASSRSGIYGYTF. DNA for the CDR3: TGTGCCAGCTCAAGATCCGGGATCTATGGCTACACCTTC. Drawing the rest from reference TRBV18 and TRBJ1-2, the complete variable domain is NAGVMQNPRHLVRRRGQEARLRCSPMKGHSHVYWYRQLPEEGLKFMVYLQKENIIDESGMPKERFSAEFPKEGPSILRIQQVVRGDSAAYFCASSRSGIYGYTFGSGTRLTVV.

On this clone: One end of the junction varies from germline; a read error may be responsible. The chain uses TRBV20-1 and TRBJ2-7; 12 bases map to TRBD2. This CDR3 comprises 11 residues. Germline loops: CDR1 DFQATT, CDR2 SNEGSKA (reference sequence). CDR3 loop: CSARGLAGGIF. For the CDR3, the DNA is TGCAGTGCTAGAGGGCTAGCGGGGGGGATCTTC.

This chain uses TRBV19 with TRBJ1-5; D might be TRBD1 (5 bases). The V end was cut by 7 bases, the J end by 4 bases, with 20 bases between. Germline CDR1 LNHDA, CDR2 SQIVND (reference sequence). This CDR3 is 16 amino acids long. The CDR3 nucleotides read TGTGCCAGTACCCCGAAGGGGCTAACCCATAATCAGCCCCAGCATTTT. Its protein is CASTPKGLTHNQPQHF.

This chain uses TRBV6-5 with TRBJ1-2; 8 bases agree with TRBD1. Per the germline V gene, CDR1 is MNHEY and CDR2 is SVGAGI. V was clipped by 6 bases and J by 7 bases; unmatched bases: 7. This CDR3 is 13 amino acids long. Here the CDR3 reads CASRATGAGGYTF. CDR3 bases: TGTGCCAGCAGGGCGACAGGGGCGGGTGGCTACACCTTC.

The chain is built from TRBV7-2 and TRBJ1-2; D not certain. V was clipped by 1 base and J by 5 bases, with 11 bases between them. This CDR3 is built from 14 residues. Germline CDR1 SGHTA, CDR2 FQGNSA. This CDR3 reads CASSLEVSGYGYTF. In DNA, the CDR3 is TGTGCCAGCAGCTTAGAAGTATCGGGTTATGGCTACACCTTC.

The chain recombines TRBV7-9 with TRBJ2-7, with D uncertain. In germline, CDR1 is SEHNR, CDR2 FQNEAQ (reference sequence). The CDR3 extends over 11 amino acids. Trimming cost V 5 bases and J 6 bases, with 8 bases left between them. The CDR3 here is CASSPLVEQYF. The CDR3 nucleotides are TGTGCCAGCAGCCCCCTTGTCGAGCAGTACTTC.

The chain employs TRBV6-1 and TRBJ1-2; 8 bases are shared with TRBD1. CDR1 and CDR2 from the germline V gene are MNHNS and SASEGT. J lost 1 base, V lost 8 bases, and 6 bases had no gene match. The CDR3 runs to 14 residues. The CDR3 DNA reads as TGTGCCAGCGTGAGGACAGGGATTAACTATGGCTACACCTTC. This sequence encodes CASVRTGINYGYTF.

V and J are TRBV28 and TRBJ1-2; D is unclear. This CDR3 region has 15 residues. From germline, CDR1 is MDHEN and CDR2 SYDVKM. Trimming shortened V by 5 bases and J by 6 bases, and 19 bases separated the two germline ends. The CDR3 nucleotides are TGTGCCAGCAGTCCCCCCCCCGCGGGATTGCATGGCTACACCTTC. It specifies CASSPPPAGLHGYTF.

The chain carries TRBV7-6 and TRBJ2-1; D possibly uses TRBD1 or TRBD2 (5 bases each). V was cut by 6 bases and J by 5 bases, with 20 bases left in between. Germline values: CDR1 SGHVS, CDR2 FNYEAQ. The CDR3 runs to 16 residues. In nucleotides, the CDR3 is TGTGCCAGCAGTAATCCGGGATTCTCGGGACACAATGAGCAGTTCTTC. Amino acids: CASSNPGFSGHNEQFF.

This chain joins TRBV7-2 and TRBJ1-5, with D hard to call. This CDR3 region has 15 residues. Germline V gene lookup returns CDR1 SGHTA and CDR2 FQGNSA. Trimming removed 5 bases from V and 0 bases from J, with 11 bases in between. The CDR3: CASSAPGDSNQPQHF. CDR3 sequence (DNA): TGTGCCAGCAGCGCCCCCGGGGATAGCAATCAGCCCCAGCATTTT.

The chain combines TRBV6-5 with TRBJ2-7; TRBD2 agrees at 7 bases. Germline values: CDR1 MNHEY, CDR2 SVGAGI. The junction had 9 bases not matched to a gene; V was cut back by 5 bases and J by 2 bases. This CDR3 is built from 15 residues. In nucleotides, the CDR3 is TGTGCCAGCAGTCCCACGCTAGCGGCTCCCTACGAGCAGTACTTC. Its translation: CASSPTLAAPYEQYF.

The rearrangement links TRBV27 to TRBJ1-1, with TRBD1 identical over 7 bases. Germline V gene sequence: CDR1 MNHEY, CDR2 SMNVEV (reference sequence). V was clipped by 5 bases and J by 0 bases; unmatched bases: 12. The CDR3 runs 17 residues. The CDR3 loop is CASSQKTGAWVNTEAFF. CDR3 coding DNA: TGTGCCAGCAGTCAAAAAACAGGGGCTTGGGTGAACACTGAAGCTTTCTTT.

This chain uses TRBV5-6 with TRBJ2-5; unclear D gene. Germline values: CDR1 SGHDT, CDR2 YYEEEE. The V end was cut by 2 bases, the J end by 3 bases, with 5 bases between. This CDR3 is 12 amino acids long. CDR3 region: CASSLGEETQYF. CDR3 bases: TGTGCCAGCAGCTTAGGAGAAGAGACCCAGTACTTC.